Listed below are T cell receptor beta chains from one sample, sequenced in a study of CD8 T cells in ankylosing spondylitis. TCRdb used MiXCR to reprocess the 5' RACE reads, holding one entry per CDR3 protein. Of roughly 700,000 distinct CDR3 sequences listed, around 19% were seen once; the top ten hold about a fifth. The sequencing input was blood, either unsorted or a sorted T cell fraction (not recorded which). These receptors were taken from a male donor with ankylosing spondylitis. Both conserved end residues are part of each CDR3. A D gene is named only where the DNA matches it firmly. Size values are once, few and many counts, or a class for expanded clones, and some rows have none.

v_call	d_call	clone_size	j_call	cdr3_nt	cdr3_aa
TRBV20-1	-	once	TRBJ2-7	TGCAGTGCGCGCAGGGGTTCAGGCTCCTACGAGCAGTACTTC	CSARRGSGSYEQYF
TRBV4-3	-	few	TRBJ2-3	TGCGCCAGCAGCCAAGATCCGATAAGTTACCGCACAGATACGCAGTATTTT	CASSQDPISYRTDTQYF
TRBV20-1	TRBD2	few	TRBJ2-7	TGCAGTGCTATCGGGGAGGGGTACGAGCAGTACTTC	CSAIGEGYEQYF
TRBV10-3	TRBD1	-	TRBJ1-5	TGTGCCATCTCAAATAGACAGGGGGCGGATCAGCCCCAGCATTTT	CAISNRQGADQPQHF
TRBV20-1	-	few	TRBJ1-2	TGCAGTGCCGTTGGCGGCAGGGTAAACTATGGCTACACCTTC	CSAVGGRVNYGYTF
TRBV15	TRBD1	-	TRBJ1-2	TGTGCCACCAGCAGAGATAGTGGGACAGGGGGCGATGGCTACACCTTC	CATSRDSGTGGDGYTF
TRBV2	TRBD1	few	TRBJ2-7	TGTGCCAGCGAAAACCGGACAGGGAGCTCCTACGAGCAGTACTTC	CASENRTGSSYEQYF
TRBV7-9	-	-	TRBJ2-7	TGTGCCAGCAGCGTTAGTTCCTTTTCCTACGAGCAGTACTTC	CASSVSSFSYEQYF
TRBV4-1	-	-	TRBJ2-7	TGCGCCAGCAGCCAAGATATAGGGGGCTCCTACGAGCAGTACTTC	CASSQDIGGSYEQYF
TRBV20-1	-	many	TRBJ1-1	TGCAGTGGACCCTCGGCACTAAACACTGAAGCTTTCTTT	CSGPSALNTEAFF
TRBV10-3	TRBD1	few	TRBJ1-6	TGTGCCATCAGCACACAGGGGGCGAGATCACCCCTCCACTTT	CAISTQGARSPLHF
TRBV29-1	-	few	TRBJ1-1	TGCAGCGTTCGACTGTTGAACACTGAAGCTTTCTTT	CSVRLLNTEAFF
TRBV7-9	-	many	TRBJ2-3	TGTGCCAGCAGCTTACTCGGATGGGGGTCCCCAGATACGCAGTATTTT	CASSLLGWGSPDTQYF
TRBV5-1	-	few	TRBJ1-3	TGCGCCAGCAGCTTGTTGGGGGCGACTGGAAACACCATATATTTT	CASSLLGATGNTIYF
TRBV5-1	TRBD2	-	TRBJ2-3	TGCGCCAGCGGACCCGGAGGGCTAGCGGGGACCCCTAGCACAGATACGCAGTATTTT	CASGPGGLAGTPSTDTQYF
TRBV5-6	-	-	TRBJ1-1	TGTGCCAGCAGCTTTCAGGGGTGGACTGAAGCTTTCTTT	CASSFQGWTEAFF
TRBV6-5	-	-	TRBJ1-2	TGTGCCAGCAGGGTGGAAAGGGATGGCTACACCTTC	CASRVERDGYTF
TRBV12-3/TRBV12-4	TRBD2	few	TRBJ2-3	TGTGCCAGCAGAACGACTAGCGGGAGTGGGGATACGCAGTATTTT	CASRTTSGSGDTQYF
TRBV7-9	-	-	TRBJ1-5	TGTGCCAGCAGCCCTGGAGGGATCCAGGGAGACAATCAGCCCCAGCATTTT	CASSPGGIQGDNQPQHF
TRBV11-2	-	-	TRBJ2-3	-	CASSFYICSAKKGGGGDTQYF
TRBV5-1	-	few	TRBJ2-5	TGCGCCAGCAGCTTGCAATCGCTAGCTCAAGAGACCCAGTACTTC	CASSLQSLAQETQYF
TRBV5-1	-	-	TRBJ2-5	TGCGCCAGCACCCCGACTAACAGGGAAGAGACCCAGTACTTC	CASTPTNREETQYF
TRBV12-3/TRBV12-4	-	few	TRBJ1-4	TGTGCCAGCAGGCCTGGGACATATGAAAAACTGTTTTTT	CASRPGTYEKLFF
TRBV30	TRBD1	few	TRBJ1-2	TGTGCCTGGAGTCTTCCGGGACAGGGATCATACTATGGCTACACCTTC	CAWSLPGQGSYYGYTF
TRBV2	TRBD1	-	TRBJ1-2	TGTGCCAGCATGATGGACAGGGGGATCGGTGGCTACACCTTC	CASMMDRGIGGYTF
TRBV10-3	TRBD1	few	TRBJ1-5	TGTGCCATCAGTGAGCTGGACAGGGACGATCAGCCCCAGCATTTT	CAISELDRDDQPQHF
TRBV29-1	-	-	TRBJ1-5	TGCAGCGTTGAAATCGACGGGAGACAGCCCCAGCATTTT	CSVEIDGRQPQHF
TRBV9	TRBD2	few	TRBJ2-7	TGTGCCAGCAGCCCCCATCCCTTGGGGGAGGGGTCCTACGAGCAGTACTTC	CASSPHPLGEGSYEQYF
TRBV7-9	TRBD2	few	TRBJ2-7	TGTGCCAGCAGCTCCTCCTCGGTGGTAGCGGGTGGGCAGTACTTC	CASSSSSVVAGGQYF
TRBV28	-	-	TRBJ2-7	TGTGCCAGCAGTTTTCGTGGGATTAAGGCCTACGAGCAGTACTTC	CASSFRGIKAYEQYF
TRBV13	TRBD1	-	TRBJ2-1	TGTGCCAGCAGCTTATATCCAGGACAGGGTAACTCCTACAATGAGCAGTTCTTC	CASSLYPGQGNSYNEQFF
TRBV4-3	TRBD1	-	TRBJ1-6	TGCGCCAGCAGCCGGACAGGGGTTTATGATTCACCCCTCCACTTT	CASSRTGVYDSPLHF
TRBV21-1	-	few	TRBJ1-2	TGTGCCAGTCAGAACGGGTACAGCCCAGACAATATTTTCTATGGCTACACCTTC	CASQNGYSPDNIFYGYTF
TRBV6-4	-	few	TRBJ2-2	TGTGCCAGCAGCCCAGGGCGAACCGGGGAGCTGTTTTTT	CASSPGRTGELFF
TRBV20-1	TRBD1	-	TRBJ1-1	TGCAGTGCCAGACAGGGGGTGAACACTGAAGCTTTCTTT	CSARQGVNTEAFF
TRBV12-3/TRBV12-4	-	many	TRBJ2-3	TGTGCCAGCAGCTCCCACACAGATACGCAGTATTTT	CASSSHTDTQYF
TRBV4-3	-	-	TRBJ2-3	TGCGCCAGCAGCCAGGGACTCTCTAGCACAGATACGCAGTATTTT	CASSQGLSSTDTQYF
TRBV7-2	-	-	TRBJ2-2	TGTGCCAGCAGCCCCGTAATCACCGGGGAGCTGTTTTTT	CASSPVITGELFF
TRBV7-2	TRBD1	-	TRBJ1-2	TGTGCCAGCAGCTTAGGGGGACAGGGGGCAAGAAGCTATGGCTACACCTTC	CASSLGGQGARSYGYTF
TRBV29-1	-	few	TRBJ2-5	TGCAGCGTTGAGGGGGGTAGCGGTTTGCAAGAGACCCAGTACTTC	CSVEGGSGLQETQYF
TRBV5-1	-	once	TRBJ2-5	TGCGCCAGCAGCTTGGCTCAGGGAAGGGTTCGGTCGGAGACCCAGTACTTC	CASSLAQGRVRSETQYF
TRBV7-8	-	few	TRBJ2-7	TGTGCCAGCAGCTCCGACGGCGCCTACGAGCAGTACTTC	CASSSDGAYEQYF
TRBV18	-	few	TRBJ2-1	TGTGCCAGCTCGCTGGGCGGGTCGAGCAATGAGCAGTTCTTC	CASSLGGSSNEQFF
TRBV20-1	-	few	TRBJ1-4	TGCAGTGCTTCCCCGGGGAACAGGAACACACCAGGGGAAAAACTGTTTTTT	CSASPGNRNTPGEKLFF
TRBV7-8	-	-	TRBJ1-4	TGTGCCAGCAGGGGGCAGGGGACAACTAATGAAAAACTGTTTTTT	CASRGQGTTNEKLFF
TRBV5-4	TRBD2	-	TRBJ2-3	TGTGCCAGCAGCTTTCGGGGAGGGATCGATACGCAGTATTTT	CASSFRGGIDTQYF
TRBV27	-	few	TRBJ2-7	TGTGCCAGCAGTTCCTTGACTCCTAGCGAGAGCTCCTACGAGCAGTACTTC	CASSSLTPSESSYEQYF
TRBV5-6	-	-	TRBJ2-2	TGTGCCAGCAGCTTGCTACGAACCCCGGGCACCGGGGAGCTGTTTTTT	CASSLLRTPGTGELFF
TRBV30	-	once	TRBJ2-1	TGTGCAGGGGGGAGTTACTCCTACAATGAGCAGTTCTTC	CAGGSYSYNEQFF